The next 28 T cell receptor beta chains were all read from a single sample in a study of T cell responses to AZD1222 COVID-19 vaccine. The method was immunoSEQ multiplex PCR; TCRdb's version includes in-frame clones alone and lacks a portion of them. The sample consists of roughly 150,000 clones, about nine tenths of them appearing once. The material was peripheral blood, obtained 28 days after the second AZD1222 dose. The receptors were gathered from an adult who received the AZD1222 COVID-19 vaccine.

J is TRBJ1-6 and V is TRBV5-1, with a tentative D call TRBD1 (5 bases). Per the germline V gene, CDR1 is SGHRS and CDR2 is YFSETQ. This CDR3 spans 12 amino acids. Trimming cost V 4 bases and J 15 bases, with 14 bases left between them. CDR3 DNA sequence: TGCGCCAGCAGCCCCACGGGGGGGAGCCTCCACTTT. Protein product: CASSPTGGSLHF.

This chain connects TRBV9 to TRBJ2-3, with 12 bases fitting TRBD2. CDR1 and CDR2 (germline): SGDLS, YYNGEE. V trimming: 0 bases; J trimming: 3 bases; junction bases outside the gene matches: 11. The CDR3 runs to 19 residues. The DNA for the CDR3 is TGTGCCAGCAGCGTAGGACTAGCGGGAGATCTGGGCGTGACAGATACGCAGTATTTT. Its translation: CASSVGLAGDLGVTDTQYF. The full variable domain, with the rest looked up from reference TRBV9 and TRBJ2-3, is DSGVTQTPKHLITATGQRVTLRCSPRSGDLSVYWYQQSLDQGLQFLIQYYNGEERAKGNILERFSAQQFPDLHSELNLSSLELGDSALYFCASSVGLAGDLGVTDTQYFGPGTRLTVL.

The V and J genes are TRBV24-1 and TRBJ2-3; 12 nucleotides match TRBD2. CDR1 is KGHDR and CDR2 is SFDVKD in the germline V gene. The trim removed 3 bases at V and 5 bases at J, leaving 5 bases unmatched. This CDR3 has 16 residues. In DNA form, the CDR3 reads TGTGCCACCAGTGATGGGACTAGCGGGTTGGGAGATACGCAGTATTTT. The encoded protein is CATSDGTSGLGDTQYF.

The rearrangement links TRBV7-8 to TRBJ1-1; 9 positions agree with TRBD1. Germline CDR1 is SGHVS and CDR2 is FQNEAQ. V shed 3 bases and J 1 base; nucleotides not matched to a gene: 3. The CDR3 extends over 15 amino acids. CDR3 sequence reads: CASSFRTGANTEAFF. CDR3 DNA sequence: TGTGCCAGCAGCTTCCGGACAGGGGCGAACACTGAAGCTTTCTTT. Looking up the rest from reference TRBV7-8 and TRBJ1-1 gives the full variable domain: GAGVSQSPRYKVAKRGQDVALRCDPISGHVSLFWYQQALGQGPEFLTYFQNEAQLDKSGLPSDRFFAERPEGSVSTLKIQRTQQEDSAVYLCASSFRTGANTEAFFGQGTRLTVV.

The V call is TRBV2, the J call TRBJ2-1; 13 positions agree with TRBD2. Trimming took 7 bases from V and 9 from J; bases not matched to a gene: 9. Germline lookup yields CDR1 SNHLY and CDR2 FYNNEI. The CDR3 length is 15 residues. The CDR3 coding sequence is TGTGCCAGCATCCCAACTAGCGGGAGGGCCAGTGAGCAGTTCTTC. This gives the protein CASIPTSGRASEQFF.

This rearrangement joins TRBV2 to TRBJ2-5, with a tentative D call TRBD1 (6 bases). Deletions cut 4 bases from V and 1 base from J, with 19 bases between. CDR3 length equals 17 residues. Looked up from germline, CDR1 is SNHLY and CDR2 is FYNNEI. The CDR3 here is CASSVLRGRGFQETQYF. The CDR3 coding sequence is TGTGCCAGCAGTGTCCTAAGGGGCAGGGGCTTCCAAGAGACCCAGTACTTC. The complete variable domain, with remaining parts taken from reference TRBV2 and TRBJ2-5, reads EPEVTQTPSHQVTQMGQEVILRCVPISNHLYFYWYRQILGQKVEFLVSFYNNEISEKSEIFDDQFSVERPDGSNFTLKIRSTKLEDSAMYFCASSVLRGRGFQETQYFGPGTRLLVL.

This rearrangement joins TRBV9 to TRBJ1-4, with D possibly TRBD1 on 6 matching bases. The germline V gene has CDR1 SGDLS and CDR2 YYNGEE. The V gene lost 0 bases and the J gene lost 0 bases, with 12 bases spanning the gap. The CDR3 runs 17 residues. The CDR3 region is CASSVGSGQPTNEKLFF. CDR3 DNA: TGTGCCAGCAGCGTAGGAAGCGGACAGCCAACTAATGAAAAACTGTTTTTT.

J is TRBJ1-4 and V is TRBV14; 7 bases agree with TRBD1. CDR1 is SGHDN and CDR2 is FVKESK in the germline V gene. The J segment lost 4 bases and the V segment lost 4 bases, leaving 6 bases of the junction unmatched. The CDR3 runs to 15 residues. CDR3: CASSRDSGINEKLFF. The CDR3 DNA reads TGTGCCAGCAGCCGGGACAGCGGGATTAATGAAAAACTGTTTTTT.

The J gene is TRBJ2-3, the V gene TRBV6-2 or TRBV6-3; D is undetermined. Germline V gives CDR1 MNHEY, CDR2 SVGEGT. V shed 4 bases and J shed 6 bases, with 17 bases lying between them. The CDR3 extends over 15 amino acids. The CDR3 region is CASSSPALGFDTQYF. In DNA form, the CDR3 reads TGTGCCAGCAGTTCTCCAGCCCTGGGTTTCGATACGCAGTATTTT.

The chain joins TRBV4-3 to TRBJ1-4; 9 bases are a match to TRBD1. The CDR3 loop spans 16 amino acids. V lost 1 base, J lost 4 bases, and 4 bases stayed unmatched. Germline CDR1 LGHNA, CDR2 YSLEER. The CDR3 protein is CASSQGDRGDNEKLFF. The CDR3 DNA sequence: TGCGCCAGCAGCCAAGGAGACAGGGGGGATAATGAAAAACTGTTTTTT.

This clone showed up just a few times. The V gene is TRBV27, the J gene TRBJ2-1; TRBD1 might be the D (8 bases). The CDR3 runs 12 residues. CDR1 MNHEY and CDR2 SMNVEV come from the germline V gene (reference sequence). The V end lost 4 bases, the J end lost 13 bases, and 14 bases lay between the germline ends. Here the CDR3 reads CASSSQGGDQFF. CDR3 coding DNA: TGTGCCAGCAGTTCACAGGGGGGGGATCAGTTCTTC.

The chain uses TRBV15 and TRBJ1-1, with D possibly matching TRBD1 (5 bases). The V and J ends lost 5 bases and 6 bases respectively, with 13 bases between them. From germline, CDR1 is LNHNV and CDR2 YYDKDF (reference sequence). The length of the CDR3 is 13 residues. The CDR3 reads CATSEKWGAEAFF. In DNA, the CDR3 is TGTGCCACCAGCGAGAAGTGGGGGGCTGAAGCTTTCTTT.

As concerns this clone: The same CDR3 can be traced to other DNA sequences in this sample. The rearrangement uses TRBV28 and TRBJ1-1, with unresolved D. The ends were cut back, 6 bases at V and 0 bases at J, with 11 bases in the middle. This CDR3 has 14 amino acids. Germline assignment: CDR1 MDHEN and CDR2 SYDVKM. The CDR3 nucleotides read TGTGCCAGCAGCCTACCCGGAATGAACACTGAAGCTTTCTTT. It yields the protein CASSLPGMNTEAFF.

This chain connects TRBV7-2 to TRBJ1-1; weak D call: TRBD1 (5 bases). This CDR3 is 14 amino acids long. V lost 0 bases and J lost 7, with 12 bases in between. From germline, CDR1 is SGHTA and CDR2 FQGNSA. The CDR3 DNA is TGTGCCAGCAGCTTAGCGCAGGGCTCCAATGAAGCTTTCTTT. It yields the protein CASSLAQGSNEAFF.

This chain uses TRBV30 with TRBJ1-5, with D uncertain. This CDR3 region has 13 residues. Germline V gene lookup returns CDR1 GTSNPN and CDR2 SVGIG (reference sequence). Trimming took 5 bases from V and 7 from J, leaving 15 bases between them. CDR3 DNA: TGTGCCTGGGCACCCTCGGGGTGGCAGCCCCAGCATTTT. Encoded protein: CAWAPSGWQPQHF.

This chain connects TRBV6-6 to TRBJ1-4; D gene uncertain. V dropped 2 bases and J dropped 5 bases, with 15 bases sitting between them. The CDR3 is 16 residues long. The germline CDR1 and CDR2 sequences are MNHNY and SVGAGI (reference sequence). CDR3 nucleotide sequence: TGTGCCAGCAGTTACCTCCGAACCGGTTCCAATGAAAAACTGTTTTTT. This translates into CASSYLRTGSNEKLFF.

The V gene is TRBV5-1, the J gene TRBJ2-4, with D possibly being TRBD1 (6 bases). The germline V gene has CDR1 SGHRS and CDR2 YFSETQ. CDR3 length: 16 amino acids. Trimming took 0 bases from V and 6 from J, leaving 16 bases between them. The CDR3 loop is CASSLGQGGKANIQYF. For the CDR3, the DNA is TGCGCCAGCAGCTTGGGTCAAGGGGGAAAGGCAAACATTCAGTACTTC.

V gene TRBV28 combines with J gene TRBJ2-7; the D is unclear. The CDR3 is 12 residues long. Trimming removed 6 bases at V and 6 bases at J, with 12 bases between. Germline V gene lookup returns CDR1 MDHEN and CDR2 SYDVKM. CDR3 DNA sequence: TGTGCCAGCAGCCTCTGGCCCGGCGAGCAGTACTTC. Its protein is CASSLWPGEQYF.

The genes are TRBV19 and TRBJ1-1; D call uncertain. The CDR3 is 9 residues long. Germline CDR1 is LNHDA and CDR2 is SQIVND (reference sequence). With 6 bases removed from V and 10 bases from J, the gap between germline ends came to 6 bases. The CDR3 region has the DNA TGTGCCAGTAGACTGGGAGCTTTCTTT. Translating gives CASRLGAFF. The full variable domain, completed using reference TRBV19 and TRBJ1-1, is DGGITQSPKYLFRKEGQNVTLSCEQNLNHDAMYWYRQDPGQGLRLIYYSQIVNDFQKGDIAEGYSVSREKKESFPLTVTSAQKNPTAFYLCASRLGAFFGQGTRLTVV.

The CDR3 loop reads CSVEGGTSVDEETQYF. CDR3 in DNA: TGCAGCGTTGAGGGTGGGACTAGCGTGGATGAAGAGACCCAGTACTTC. The genes are TRBV29-1 and TRBJ2-5; 10 bases agree with TRBD2. Germline CDR1 reads SQVTM; CDR2 reads ANQGSEA. J was trimmed by 3 bases and V by 3 bases; bases with no gene match: 10. The CDR3 runs to 16 residues.

The chain is built from TRBV19 and TRBJ2-5; D is ambiguous. The V end was cut by 3 bases, the J end by 5 bases, with 10 bases between. Germline V gives CDR1 LNHDA, CDR2 SQIVND (reference sequence). The CDR3 loop spans 13 amino acids. For the CDR3, the DNA is TGTGCCAGTAGTATGGGCCAGCCGGAGACCCAGTACTTC. As protein: CASSMGQPETQYF.

This clone came up once. CDR3 sequence: CASSRTSGRANEQFF. The CDR3, as DNA: TGTGCCAGCAGCAGGACTAGCGGGAGGGCCAATGAGCAGTTCTTC. This chain links TRBV7-9 with TRBJ2-1, with TRBD2 matching 15 bases. The J segment lost 6 bases and the V segment lost 5 bases, leaving 2 bases of the junction unmatched. The CDR3 sequence is 15 residues long. Germline CDR1 is SEHNR and CDR2 is FQNEAQ (reference sequence).

The chain joins TRBV11-2 to TRBJ2-1; no clear D gene. The V end lost 4 bases, the J end lost 9 bases, and 16 bases lay between the germline ends. Germline loops: CDR1 SGHAT, CDR2 FQNNGV. The CDR3 runs 14 residues. For the CDR3, the DNA is TGTGCCAGCAGCTCCGGAAGAAACTCCGTTGAGCAGTTCTTC. This sequence encodes CASSSGRNSVEQFF.

This chain connects TRBV27 to TRBJ1-1; tentatively, D is TRBD1 (5 bases). Trimming shortened V by 5 bases and J by 0 bases, and 19 bases separated the two germline ends. CDR3 length: 17 amino acids. From germline, CDR1 is MNHEY and CDR2 SMNVEV (reference sequence). CDR3 nucleotide sequence: TGTGCCAGCAGTCCAAGGGGACCGGGAGCGATGAACACTGAAGCTTTCTTT. Translated: CASSPRGPGAMNTEAFF.

The V and J genes are TRBV7-9 and TRBJ2-3; 7 positions agree with TRBD2. Germline V gene data show CDR1 as SEHNR and CDR2 as FQNEAQ (reference sequence). CDR3 length: 16 amino acids. Trimming cost V 8 bases and J 4 bases; bases outside gene matches: 15. CDR3 sequence (DNA): TGTGCCAGCTCCCCTGGTTGGACGGGAGGCGCAGATACGCAGTATTTT. It yields the protein CASSPGWTGGADTQYF.

The rearrangement joins TRBV3-1 (or the pseudogene TRBV3-2) to TRBJ1-5; D perhaps matches TRBD1 (6 bases). Germline loops: CDR1 LGHDT, CDR2 YNNKEL (reference sequence). The CDR3 is 14 residues long. V was cut by 4 bases and J by 4 bases, with 11 bases left in between. The CDR3 region is CASSRGGANQPQHF. DNA for the CDR3: TGTGCCAGCAGCCGGGGGGGGGCGAATCAGCCCCAGCATTTT.

The V gene is TRBV28, the J gene TRBJ1-2; possible D gene TRBD1, 5 bases. The germline V gene encodes CDR1 MDHEN and CDR2 SYDVKM. There are 16 residues in the CDR3. Trimming took 2 bases from V and 8 from J, leaving 21 bases between them. The chain's CDR3 is CASSLPYLGRIGGYTF. In DNA, the CDR3 is TGTGCCAGCAGTTTACCGTACCTGGGGCGAATCGGAGGCTACACCTTC.

The chain combines TRBV4-3 with TRBJ2-7, with TRBD2 matching 10 bases. J was trimmed by 2 bases and V by 1 base; bases with no gene match: 2. This CDR3 region has 15 residues. Germline lookup yields CDR1 LGHNA and CDR2 YSLEER. CDR3 region: CASSQGTSGTYEQYF. Here the CDR3 DNA reads TGCGCCAGCAGCCAAGGGACTAGCGGAACCTACGAGCAGTACTTC.